The 22 T cell receptor beta chains below come from one sample, sequenced in a study of blood T cell repertoires in COVID-19. Some clones are missing from TCRdb's copy, which holds only in-frame ones; the method was immunoSEQ multiplex PCR. Of 88,000 or so clones in the sample, less than 90% were seen once. The sample was peripheral blood. The receptors were sampled from a human donor in a cohort sampled during active COVID-19.

This clone appeared a few times. V is TRBV28 and J is TRBJ1-2, with 9 bases aligning to TRBD1. The germline gives CDR1 MDHEN, CDR2 SYDVKM. V shed 6 bases and J 6 bases; nucleotides not matched to a gene: 8. The CDR3 is made up of 14 amino acids. CDR3 nucleotide sequence: TGTGCCAGCAGCAACACAGGGGGCGGGAATGGCTACACCTTC. Translated: CASSNTGGGNGYTF.

The chain combines TRBV15 with TRBJ1-5, with D tentatively TRBD1 (6 bases). The CDR3 spans 13 residues. Between the trimmed V and J ends, which lost 4 bases and 6 bases, there was a span of 10 bases. The germline gives CDR1 LNHNV, CDR2 YYDKDF (reference sequence). CDR3 sequence: CATSILQGQPQHF. CDR3 sequence (DNA): TGTGCCACCAGCATCCTACAGGGTCAGCCCCAGCATTTT.

The CDR3 is CASSGMRLARYEQFF. As DNA, the CDR3 is TGTGCCAGCAGCGGGATGAGACTAGCGAGATATGAGCAGTTCTTC. The chain has TRBV11-2 and TRBJ2-1, with 8 bases matching TRBD2. V lost 5 bases to trimming and J lost 8 bases; unmatched junction nucleotides: 11. CDR1 and CDR2 from the germline V gene are SGHAT and FQNNGV. The CDR3 length is 15 residues.

The rearrangement joins TRBV2 to TRBJ1-1; D is possibly TRBD1 (6 bases). CDR1 is SNHLY, CDR2 FYNNEI, per germline. The V and J ends lost 5 bases and 0 bases respectively, with 19 bases between them. This CDR3 is 17 amino acids long. DNA for the CDR3: TGTGCCAGCAGTTACCCCACAGGGACCAACATGAACACTGAAGCTTTCTTT. This gives the protein CASSYPTGTNMNTEAFF.

The chain recombines TRBV6-2 or TRBV6-3 with TRBJ1-5; perhaps TRBD1 as D (5 bases). The CDR3 extends over 15 amino acids. The germline V and J ends were trimmed by 5 bases and 0 bases, with 11 bases remaining between them. CDR1 and CDR2 (germline): MNHEY, SVGEGT. CDR3 sequence: CASSPRGNSNQPQHF. The CDR3 DNA reads TGTGCCAGCAGTCCAAGGGGTAATAGCAATCAGCCCCAGCATTTT.

This chain joins TRBV27 and TRBJ2-6; 12 nucleotides align to TRBD2. J was trimmed by 4 bases and V by 9 bases; bases with no gene match: 10. The CDR3 spans 17 residues. The V gene's germline CDR1 is MNHEY and CDR2 SMNVEV (reference sequence). This CDR3 is CASTLAGGARGANVLTF. For the CDR3, the DNA is TGTGCCAGTACACTAGCGGGAGGTGCGAGAGGGGCCAACGTCCTGACTTTC.

The chain recombines TRBV11-2 with TRBJ2-2, with 10 bases lining up with TRBD1. Germline CDR1 SGHAT, CDR2 FQNNGV. There are 16 residues in the CDR3. The junction had 2 bases not matched to a gene; V was cut back by 1 base and J by 3 bases. The CDR3 sequence: CASSLGQGAYTGELFF. The CDR3 bases are TGTGCCAGCAGCTTAGGACAGGGGGCGTACACCGGGGAGCTGTTTTTT.

The chain uses TRBV5-1 and TRBJ2-1, with D possibly being TRBD2 (6 bases). The CDR3 sequence is 15 residues long. Germline CDR1 and CDR2: SGHRS and YFSETQ. V lost 4 bases to trimming and J lost 5 bases, with 16 bases between them. The CDR3, as DNA: TGCGCCAGCAGCCCACAGGTTGCGGGGCACAATGAGCAGTTCTTC. Translation gives CASSPQVAGHNEQFF.

This clone was observed once. The V call is TRBV6-5, the J call TRBJ1-1; no clear D gene. The CDR3 extends over 13 amino acids. Trimming cost V 5 bases and J 7 bases, with 14 bases left between them. Germline loops: CDR1 MNHEY, CDR2 SVGAGI. The CDR3 DNA reads as TGTGCCAGCAGTATGGGAACCGGGATTGAAGCTTTCTTT. As protein: CASSMGTGIEAFF.

V and J are TRBV7-3 and TRBJ2-3; TRBD2 matches 9 bases. The germline V gene has CDR1 SGHTA and CDR2 FQGTGA. Trimming at V came to 1 base and at J to 0 bases, leaving 5 bases not matched to a gene. This CDR3 contains 17 residues. The CDR3 DNA reads as TGTGCCAGCAGCTTAAGGCGGGGGGGCCTCAGCACAGATACGCAGTATTTT. It translates to CASSLRRGGLSTDTQYF. The variable domain in full, with the rest retrieved from reference TRBV7-3 and TRBJ2-3, is GAGVSQTPSNKVTEKGKYVELRCDPISGHTALYWYRQSLGQGPEFLIYFQGTGAADDSGLPNDRFFAVRPEGSVSTLKIQRTERGDSAVYLCASSLRRGGLSTDTQYFGPGTRLTVL.

This sequence joins TRBV4-1 and TRBJ2-7; tentatively, D is TRBD2 (6 bases). V shed 0 bases and J shed 11 bases, with 23 bases lying between them. Per germline, CDR1 MGHRA and CDR2 YSYEKL. The CDR3 runs to 16 residues. The CDR3 coding sequence is TGCGCCAGCAGCCAAGAGCTATCTGCTAGCGCGGGTGAAAAGTACTTC. Protein: CASSQELSASAGEKYF.

The chain recombines TRBV7-2 with TRBJ2-6; D gene unclear. This CDR3 spans 13 amino acids. Between the trimmed V and J ends, which lost 5 bases and 4 bases, there was a span of 6 bases. CDR1 SGHTA and CDR2 FQGNSA come from the germline V gene. The CDR3 DNA is TGTGCCAGCAGCCCCAGGGGGGCCAACGTCCTGACTTTC. It codes for CASSPRGANVLTF.

A few counts support this clone. This chain uses TRBV7-3 with TRBJ2-2, with D possibly matching TRBD2 (6 bases). In germline, CDR1 is SGHTA, CDR2 FQGTGA. Trimming took off 6 bases at V and 1 base at J, with 9 bases between the two ends. The CDR3 totals 14 residues. Here the CDR3 reads CASRVSGNTGELFF. In DNA, the CDR3 is TGTGCCAGCAGGGTTAGCGGGAACACCGGGGAGCTGTTTTTT.

The chain links TRBV5-1 to TRBJ2-2, with 13 bases lining up with TRBD2. The CDR3 loop spans 18 amino acids. With V trimmed by 2 bases and J by 4 bases, 8 bases remained unmatched. Germline CDR1 SGHRS, CDR2 YFSETQ. As DNA, the CDR3 is TGCGCCAGCAGCTTCCGACTAGCGGGAGGCCAGGGCACCGGGGAGCTGTTTTTT. Its protein is CASSFRLAGGQGTGELFF.

This clone was seen once. The genes are TRBV3-1 (or the pseudogene TRBV3-2) and TRBJ2-3; TRBD2 aligns across 9 bases. The CDR3 contains 15 residues. V dropped 2 bases and J dropped 2; count of bases not matched to a gene: 2. The germline gives CDR1 LGHDT, CDR2 YNNKEL (reference sequence). This CDR3 is CASSQTSGYTDTQYF. The CDR3 DNA follows: TGTGCCAGCAGCCAAACTAGCGGGTACACAGATACGCAGTATTTT.

The chain employs TRBV9 and TRBJ2-7; D may be TRBD2 (5 bases). CDR1 is SGDLS, CDR2 YYNGEE, per germline. V was cut by 0 bases and J by 3 bases, with 16 bases left in between. The CDR3 has 16 residues. This CDR3 reads CASSVGQEVSYYEQYF. For the CDR3, the DNA is TGTGCCAGCAGCGTAGGCCAGGAGGTCTCCTACTACGAGCAGTACTTC. Full variable domain (rest looked up from reference TRBV9 and TRBJ2-7): DSGVTQTPKHLITATGQRVTLRCSPRSGDLSVYWYQQSLDQGLQFLIQYYNGEERAKGNILERFSAQQFPDLHSELNLSSLELGDSALYFCASSVGQEVSYYEQYFGPGTRLTVT.

The genes are TRBV2 and TRBJ1-1; a weak D match, TRBD1 (5 bases). The CDR3 runs 12 residues. V dropped 6 bases and J dropped 5 bases, with 10 bases sitting between them. Germline V gene lookup returns CDR1 SNHLY and CDR2 FYNNEI. Written as DNA, the CDR3 is TGTGCCAGCAGCATCAGGGTTACTGAAGCTTTCTTT. This translates into CASSIRVTEAFF.

The count of this clone is one. The V call is TRBV15, the J call TRBJ1-1, with 7 bases identical to TRBD1. V trimming: 4 bases; J trimming: 4 bases; junction bases outside the gene matches: 9. Germline V gene sequence: CDR1 LNHNV, CDR2 YYDKDF (reference sequence). CDR3 length equals 15 residues. The CDR3 DNA reads as TGTGCCACCAGCACCAGACAGGGTCCTAGCACTGAAGCTTTCTTT. This sequence encodes CATSTRQGPSTEAFF.

The chain recombines TRBV18 with TRBJ1-1, with TRBD1 matching over 8 bases. Germline values: CDR1 KGHSH, CDR2 LQKENI. The trim removed 4 bases at V and 2 bases at J, leaving 3 bases unmatched. This CDR3 region has 14 residues. The DNA of the CDR3 is TGTGCCAGCTCACACGGACAGGGAAACACTGAAGCTTTCTTT. Its protein is CASSHGQGNTEAFF.

The genes are TRBV9 and TRBJ2-1; TRBD2 matches at 11 bases. CDR1 SGDLS and CDR2 YYNGEE come from the germline V gene. The CDR3 is made up of 15 amino acids. The ends lost 4 bases at V and 6 bases at J; junction bases unmatched: 6. CDR3 in amino acids: CASSLLAGERNEQFF. The CDR3 DNA is TGTGCCAGCAGCCTACTAGCGGGAGAGCGCAATGAGCAGTTCTTC. Using reference TRBV9 and TRBJ2-1 for the parts outside the CDR3, the full variable domain is DSGVTQTPKHLITATGQRVTLRCSPRSGDLSVYWYQQSLDQGLQFLIQYYNGEERAKGNILERFSAQQFPDLHSELNLSSLELGDSALYFCASSLLAGERNEQFFGPGTRLTVL.

This rearrangement joins TRBV27 to TRBJ2-2, with TRBD1 identical over 9 bases. After removal of 1 base from V and 3 bases from J, the junction contained 15 bases not matched to a gene. Germline-derived CDR1 and CDR2 are MNHEY and SMNVEV (reference sequence). The CDR3 contains 20 residues. The CDR3 sequence is CASSLFSWVQGAQYTGELFF. The CDR3 DNA reads as TGTGCCAGCAGTTTATTCTCCTGGGTACAGGGGGCGCAGTACACCGGGGAGCTGTTTTTT.

The sample holds one count of this clone. This sequence joins TRBV11-2 and TRBJ2-7; 11 bases are a match to TRBD2. The ends lost 5 bases at V and 7 bases at J; junction bases unmatched: 13. The CDR3 is made up of 16 amino acids. Germline values: CDR1 SGHAT, CDR2 FQNNGV. As DNA, the CDR3 is TGTGCCAGCAGCGGCTCTCCGGGACTAGCGGTCTTGGAGCAGTACTTC. It translates to CASSGSPGLAVLEQYF.